A selection of T cell receptor beta chains follows, all from one sample in a study of blood T cell repertoires in COVID-19. Sequenced by immunoSEQ multiplex PCR; TCRdb stores in-frame clones only, minus some. Among 330,000 or so clones listed, 88% were seen once. Source material: PBMCs or T cells enriched from blood (not recorded which). These receptors all come from a woman aged 25 to 39 who had been exposed to COVID-19. Both conserved end residues are part of each CDR3. Each record gives: V gene, J gene, D gene, clone size, CDR3 protein, CDR3 DNA. The D gene is left open where the match is weak. Some rows have no size entry. The others give once, few or many, or a class for an expanded clone.

TRBV19	TRBJ1-4	-	-	CASTGSTNEKLFF	TGTGCCAGTACAGGGTCAACTAATGAAAAACTGTTTTTT
TRBV10-3	TRBJ2-1	-	-	CAISESVIRGYNEQFF	TGTGCCATCAGTGAGTCGGTTATCAGGGGCTACAATGAGCAGTTCTTC
TRBV11-2	TRBJ2-7	-	-	CASSPKTEPYEQYF	TGTGCCAGCAGCCCAAAGACAGAACCCTACGAGCAGTACTTC
TRBV27	TRBJ2-5	TRBD1	-	CASSLGLTGGEETQYF	TGTGCCAGCAGTTTGGGGTTGACAGGGGGCGAGGAGACCCAGTACTTC
TRBV7-8	TRBJ2-7	-	-	CASSLAGLSSYEQYF	TGTGCCAGCAGCTTAGCGGGGCTTAGCTCCTACGAGCAGTACTTC
TRBV12-3/TRBV12-4	TRBJ2-3	-	-	CASSQTDTQYF	TGTGCCAGCAGTCAAACAGATACGCAGTATTTT
TRBV15	TRBJ1-2	TRBD1	-	CATSRATGGRGYTF	TGTGCCACCAGCAGGGCCACAGGGGGCAGGGGCTACACCTTC
TRBV9	TRBJ2-7	-	-	CASSVEPGRIYEQYF	TGTGCCAGCAGCGTAGAGCCGGGGAGGATCTACGAGCAGTACTTC
TRBV5-4	TRBJ2-5	-	-	CASSLAGSLYLETQYF	TGTGCCAGCAGCTTGGCCGGGTCGTTATATCTAGAGACCCAGTACTTC
TRBV28	TRBJ2-3	TRBD1	-	CATFTGVEATQYF	TGTGCCACCTTTACAGGGGTAGAGGCTACGCAGTATTTT
TRBV7-2	TRBJ1-2	TRBD1	once	CASSSDRVTYGYTF	TGTGCCAGCAGCTCGGACAGGGTGACCTATGGCTACACCTTC
TRBV5-1	TRBJ1-1	-	-	CASSPGWGTEAFF	TGCGCCAGCAGCCCAGGGTGGGGCACTGAAGCTTTCTTT
TRBV9	TRBJ1-2	-	-	CASSDRSNGYTF	TGTGCCAGCAGCGACAGAAGTAACGGCTACACCTTC
TRBV30	TRBJ1-3	-	-	CAWSGPAGTSGNTIYF	TGTGCCTGGAGTGGACCGGCGGGTACGTCTGGAAACACCATATATTTT
TRBV28	TRBJ1-1	-	-	CASSLLGEENTEAFF	TGTGCCAGCAGTTTATTGGGGGAGGAGAACACTGAAGCTTTCTTT
TRBV7-9	TRBJ1-3	-	once	CASSVTSPNTIYF	TGTGCCAGCAGCGTGACATCTCCAAACACCATATATTTT
TRBV24-1	TRBJ2-1	TRBD2	-	CATSDLSGLGGYNEQFF	TGTGCCACCAGTGATTTGTCGGGACTAGGGGGGTACAATGAGCAGTTCTTC
TRBV29-1	TRBJ1-1	TRBD1	-	CSVEDRAQGAAFF	TGCAGCGTTGAAGATCGGGCACAGGGGGCGGCTTTCTTT
TRBV5-1	TRBJ2-3	-	-	CASSPNTDTQYF	TGCGCCAGCAGCCCCAACACAGATACGCAGTATTTT
TRBV7-3	TRBJ2-1	TRBD2	-	CASALAGANEQFF	TGTGCCAGCGCCCTAGCGGGAGCCAATGAGCAGTTCTTC
TRBV20-1	TRBJ2-7	-	-	CSAGPSDEQYF	TGCAGTGCTGGCCCCAGCGACGAGCAGTACTTC
TRBV19	TRBJ2-5	-	-	CASSDLGEARQETQYF	TGTGCCAGTAGTGACCTAGGTGAAGCGAGACAAGAGACCCAGTACTTC
TRBV15	TRBJ1-4	TRBD1	-	CATSLPQWDRSATNEKLFF	TGTGCCACCAGCCTCCCTCAGTGGGACAGATCTGCAACTAATGAAAAACTGTTTTTT
TRBV27	TRBJ2-7	-	-	CASSVPTGPPYEQYF	TGTGCCAGCAGTGTCCCTACAGGGCCGCCCTACGAGCAGTACTTC
TRBV30	TRBJ2-1	-	-	CAHNTNALDEQFF	TGTGCCCATAATACAAACGCCTTGGATGAGCAGTTCTTC
TRBV19	TRBJ2-1	TRBD1	few	CASNLGTGIDNEQFF	TGTGCCAGTAACCTCGGGACAGGGATCGACAATGAGCAGTTCTTC
TRBV19	TRBJ1-1	-	-	CASSIEAGRPTEAFF	TGTGCCAGTAGTATTGAGGCGGGCAGACCCACTGAAGCTTTCTTT
TRBV30	TRBJ1-4	-	-	CAWRKNSNPEVFF	TGTGCCTGGAGAAAAAACTCTAACCCCGAGGTGTTTTTT
TRBV30	TRBJ2-2	-	-	CAWSRVPGELFF	TGTGCCTGGAGTCGGGTCCCCGGGGAGCTGTTTTTT
TRBV9	TRBJ1-2	-	many	CASTPGGQANYGYTF	TGTGCCAGCACTCCGGGGGGGCAGGCGAACTATGGCTACACCTTC
TRBV25-1	TRBJ1-5	TRBD1	-	CASSDGQGFNQPQHF	TGTGCCAGCAGTGACGGACAGGGCTTCAATCAGCCCCAGCATTTT
TRBV2	TRBJ1-1	-	-	CASRGSQGGIIF	TGTGCCAGCAGGGGCTCTCAAGGGGGTATTATCTTT
TRBV6-5	TRBJ1-1	-	-	CASSSEYTEAFF	TGTGCCAGCAGCTCCGAGTACACTGAAGCTTTCTTT
TRBV19	TRBJ1-5	-	-	CASSIRAGGAVNQPQHF	TGTGCCAGTAGTATACGGGCGGGAGGGGCCGTCAATCAGCCCCAGCATTTT
TRBV7-8	TRBJ2-7	TRBD1	-	CASSTPDRGAHEQYF	TGTGCCAGCAGCACTCCGGACAGGGGAGCCCACGAGCAGTACTTC
TRBV7-6	TRBJ2-2	-	-	CASSLAQDRTANTGELFF	TGTGCCAGCAGCTTAGCGCAGGACCGGACAGCGAACACCGGGGAGCTGTTTTTT
TRBV9	TRBJ2-7	TRBD2	once	CASSALAATYEQYF	TGTGCCAGCAGCGCCCTAGCGGCTACCTACGAGCAGTACTTC
TRBV18	TRBJ2-7	-	-	CASSPMGDSSEQYF	TGTGCCAGCTCACCGATGGGCGACAGCTCCGAGCAGTACTTC
TRBV12-3/TRBV12-4	TRBJ1-4	-	-	CASSLGGWEKLFF	TGTGCCAGCAGTTTAGGAGGATGGGAAAAACTGTTTTTT
TRBV3-1/TRBV3-2	TRBJ2-3	-	-	CASSHRLRNTQYF	TGTGCCAGCAGCCATCGCTTGAGGAATACGCAGTATTTT
TRBV5-5	TRBJ1-2	TRBD1	-	CASSLEAGGYGYTF	TGTGCCAGCAGCTTGGAGGCAGGGGGATATGGCTACACCTTC
TRBV6-5	TRBJ1-5	-	few	CASSSRHALNQPQHF	TGTGCCAGCAGTAGCCGACATGCCCTCAATCAGCCCCAGCATTTT
TRBV27	TRBJ1-5	TRBD1	once	CASGQGVGNQPQHF	TGTGCCAGCGGGCAGGGGGTGGGCAATCAGCCCCAGCATTTT
TRBV27	TRBJ2-7	TRBD2	-	CASSNAGTIYEQYF	TGTGCCAGCAGCAATGCCGGGACTATCTACGAGCAGTACTTC
TRBV5-1	TRBJ1-5	TRBD1	-	CASTLGTGDQPQHF	TGCGCCAGCACCCTCGGGACAGGGGATCAGCCCCAGCATTTT
TRBV19	TRBJ2-7	-	-	CASSISGYEQYF	TGTGCCAGTAGTATATCGGGCTACGAGCAGTACTTC
TRBV18	TRBJ2-1	-	-	CASSPPAGNGNEQFF	TGTGCCAGCTCACCACCGGCAGGGAACGGCAATGAGCAGTTCTTC
TRBV28	TRBJ2-1	-	-	CASHAASYNEQFF	TGTGCCAGCCACGCGGCCTCTTACAATGAGCAGTTCTTC